The T cell receptor beta chain under discussion was sequenced for a study of read filtering for tumor transcriptome and immune sequencing. Background on the study: Mean patient age was roughly 66 years, range about 45 to 85; around 17 male, over twelve female. Transcriptome libraries were built from DNase-treated RNA. Overall study findings and caveats: Single-read clonotypes: about 83% of IR-seq clonotypes (around 3.5% of reads), roughly 73% of RNA-seq clonotypes (under 50% of reads).

The CDR3 covers 16 residues. CDR1 and CDR2 from the germline V gene are SNHLY and FYNNEI. The V end lost 6 bases, the J end lost 6 bases, and 22 bases lay between the germline ends. In regard to this clonotype: Its antigen is unknown.

This library used approximately 370 ng RNA and molecular barcoded adaptors spanning alpha/delta and beta/gamma chains. A single record per CDR3 protein comes from TCRdb applying MiXCR to the reads. The sample has 12,000 to 15,000 distinct CDR3 sequences; over 20% are singletons. The clonotype was recovered from a donor aged 40 or over with multiple myeloma. The V call is TRBV2, the J call TRBJ2-3; either TRBD1 or TRBD2 may supply D (7 bases each). Material: a population of CD138-negative cells sorted from bone marrow. CDR3 DNA sequence: TGTGCCAGCAGAGATGTAGCAGGGGGGGCAGGTGATACGCAGTATTTT. As protein: CASRDVAGGAGDTQYF. Variable domain in full (rest from reference TRBV2 and TRBJ2-3): EPEVTQTPSHQVTQMGQEVILRCVPISNHLYFYWYRQILGQKVEFLVSFYNNEISEKSEIFDDQFSVERPDGSNFTLKIRSTKLEDSAMYFCASRDVAGGAGDTQYFGPGTRLTVL.